The 11 T cell receptor beta chains reported below all come from one sample, sequenced in a study of CXCR3-negative and CXCR3-positive naive CD8 T cells. The method, 5' RACE with UMI labels, was used to prepare the TRB cDNA libraries. TCRdb derives one entry per CDR3 protein from the 5' RACE reads, leaving out DNA. The sample has some 140,000 distinct CDR3 sequences, and its top ten clones hold 0.41%. Antigens for these TCRs are unknown. Broader study findings: Compared with CXCR3-negative naive cells, CXCR3-positive naive cells showed more hydrophobic TRB CDR3s.

Input material: naive CXCR3+ CD8+ T cells from blood. Noted subset: CD45RO-CCR7+CD27+CD95- naive CD8+ T cells expressing CXCR3 (TNR3+). The receptors originated from a human donor in good health. Some clones in this sample may be carry-over from other donors' samples.

V is TRBV20-1 and J is TRBJ2-7; TCRdb's D call of TRBD1 is untestable without DNA. Germline assignment: CDR1 DFQATT and CDR2 SNEGSKA (reference sequence). This CDR3 comprises 12 residues. The CDR3 spells CSAREDSREQYF.

V is TRBV5-1 and J is TRBJ2-7; the TCRdb call, TRBD1, lacks DNA for checking. The CDR3 has 17 amino acids. Germline CDR1 is SGHRS and CDR2 is YFSETQ. The CDR3 region is CASSLLYRVIFAYEQYF.

V usage is TRBV29-1 and J usage is TRBJ1-2. The length of the CDR3 is 13 residues. Germline CDR1 and CDR2: SQVTM and ANQGSEA. CDR3 loop: CSVVGSSNYGYTF.

The V gene is TRBV14, the J gene TRBJ1-1; the D gene TCRdb calls, TRBD1, cannot be checked with no DNA. CDR3 length: 15 amino acids. Germline lookup yields CDR1 SGHDN and CDR2 FVKESK. CDR3 sequence: CASSHPGAEGTEAFF.

CDR3 sequence: CSAKDLSYEQYF. The chain uses TRBV20-1 and TRBJ2-7. There are 12 residues in the CDR3. Germline lookup yields CDR1 DFQATT and CDR2 SNEGSKA (reference sequence).

The J gene is TRBJ2-7, the V gene TRBV19. The CDR3 totals 13 residues. The germline gives CDR1 LNHDA, CDR2 SQIVND (reference sequence). The CDR3: CASSLTTGNEQYF.

The CDR3 loop is CASSGTGIHPPYEQYF. The V and J genes are TRBV25-1 and TRBJ2-7; TCRdb's D call, TRBD1, is unchecked because there is no DNA. CDR3 length: 16 residues. In germline, CDR1 is MGHDK, CDR2 SYGVNS.

The V call is TRBV7-9, the J call TRBJ2-1; TCRdb's D gene call, TRBD2, goes unchecked for lack of DNA. The CDR3 totals 15 residues. Germline V gives CDR1 SEHNR, CDR2 FQNEAQ (reference sequence). CDR3: CAIRYGGSSYNEQFF.

The V call is TRBV10-2, the J call TRBJ1-2; TCRdb picks TRBD1, but there is no DNA to check that call. The length of the CDR3 is 12 residues. Germline CDR1 reads WSHSY; CDR2 reads SAAADI. CDR3 protein: CASRGGVYGYTF.

The CDR3 loop is CSVHSGANVLTF. The rearrangement links TRBV29-1 to TRBJ2-6. This CDR3 has 12 amino acids. The germline gives CDR1 SQVTM, CDR2 ANQGSEA. Full variable domain (outside the CDR3, taken from reference TRBV29-1 and TRBJ2-6): SAVISQKPSRDICQRGTSLTIQCQVDSQVTMMFWYRQQPGQSLTLIATANQGSEATYESGFVIDKFPISRPNLTFSTLTVSNMSPEDSSIYLCSVHSGANVLTFGAGSRLTVL.

The chain combines TRBV29-1 with TRBJ2-7; TCRdb indicates TRBD1, and absent DNA this call remains unverified. CDR1 is SQVTM, CDR2 ANQGSEA, per germline. This CDR3 spans 12 amino acids. The CDR3 spells CGHGSLTGEQYF.